This entry features one T cell receptor (beta chain) sequence. Its antigen target is currently unknown. No base qualities exist here, and no much larger clone lies one base off it. The immunoSEQ Assay, a bias-controlled multiplex PCR, was used to amplify TCRbeta CDR3 regions from genomic DNA. Per the original workflow: Within the assay, amplification of reference gene primers was used to estimate how many nucleated cells each sample contained. To quantify the absolute abundance of each unique TCRbeta CDR3 rearrangement, sequence reads were collapsed and filtered. Productive Simpson clonality was computed per sample as the square root of Simpson's diversity index over productive rearrangements. Entries here come from immuneACCESS through TCRdb and include only in-frame sequences with V and J called. Some clones fail to appear in such tables; in the studies checked, an unresolved V gene covers under half of the shortfall, and the cause of the remainder is unknown. The DNA gave D and trimming, while V, J and clone size come from that table. The sample table shows about 140,000 clones, and approximately 91% are seen once. Of the sample, 1.5% to 2% is held by the ten largest clones.

Per the germline V gene, KGHDR is the CDR1 and SFDVKD is the CDR2. V loses 7 bases, J loses 0 bases, and the germline ends lie 11 bases apart. From the cysteine through the phenylalanine, the CDR3 covers 14 amino acids. The only DNA kept is the CDR3, 42 bases in frame from the first base. The data are from a study of blood T cell repertoires in COVID-19 (TCRdb year 2020). A note on the overall study: Collaborator samples came from the United States, Italy and Spain and covered acute and convalescent phases of COVID-19. Where HLA class I and class II types were available, the types were taken from metadata supplied by the sample provider, not from assay-based typing. The prospective study material was composed of cDNA or gDNA derived from T cells, B-cell-depleted T cells, or PBMCs. The samples were drawn from two sources: the first 160 participants of the ongoing ImmuneRACE study, and approximately 1,300 subjects contributed by 6 global collaborators. The repertoires were released in a freely available public database intended as a resource for research on the immune response to SARS-CoV-2. The dataset comprised deeply sampled blood TCRbeta repertoires from subjects exposed to, actively infected with, or recovered from COVID-19. A de-identified subject ID, COVID-19 status, age in years and sex were almost always included in the sample metadata.

Whole blood was collected in K2EDTA tubes by collaborating institutions according to the institutions' own protocols. For TCRbeta analysis, collaborators shipped samples in one of three forms: frozen whole blood, isolated PBMCs, or DNA extracted from either of those sample types. Overall study outcomes, separate from this receptor: The quantity of clinical and demographic metadata differed by source and by participant and was supplied without curation.

The clonotype was recovered from a man aged 70-80 years with acute or convalescent COVID-19. The rearrangement combines TRBV24-1 with TRBJ1-1; the D gene is possibly TRBD1, with 6 bases matching. Source material: peripheral blood. The base sequence is TGTGCCACCAGAGACAGGAGCATGAACACTGAAGCTTTCTTT. It encodes CATRDRSMNTEAFF.